A single sample is the source of the 20 T cell receptor beta chains below, sequenced in a study of blood T cell repertoires in COVID-19. The data were produced by immunoSEQ multiplex PCR, yet TCRdb's version contains in-frame clones alone and is incomplete. The sample holds fewer than 45,000 clones, around 70% seen once. Sequenced input: peripheral blood. These receptors all come from a man aged 65 to 85 with COVID-19, enrolled during active disease.

The chain uses TRBV6-4 and TRBJ1-5, with D possibly being TRBD1 (5 bases). In germline, CDR1 is MRHNA, CDR2 SNTAGT. Trimming cost V 5 bases and J 4 bases, with 9 bases left between them. This CDR3 region has 13 residues. The CDR3 is CASSPQGNQPQHF. CDR3 bases: TGTGCCAGCAGTCCCCAGGGAAATCAGCCCCAGCATTTT.

The gene calls are TRBV7-9 and TRBJ2-2; weak D call: TRBD2 (5 bases). The V end was cut by 5 bases, the J end by 5 bases, with 24 bases between. Per germline, CDR1 SEHNR and CDR2 FQNEAQ (reference sequence). The CDR3 covers 18 residues. CDR3 coding DNA: TGTGCCAGCAGCGAGGGAAATCGACGTAAAGTGGGTACCGGGGAGCTGTTTTTT. This gives the protein CASSEGNRRKVGTGELFF.

This chain connects TRBV6-2 or TRBV6-3 to TRBJ1-5; D uncertain. CDR1 and CDR2 from the germline V gene are MNHEY and SVGEGT. V was shortened by 2 bases and J by 7 bases, with 12 bases between the two germline ends. This CDR3 contains 14 residues. Here the CDR3 DNA reads TGTGCCAGCAGTTACCTGGCAGATGAACAGCCCCAGCATTTT. Amino acids: CASSYLADEQPQHF.

The rearrangement joins TRBV20-1 to TRBJ1-2; unclear D gene. This CDR3 is 11 amino acids long. V gave up 8 bases and J gave up 4 bases, with 11 bases separating them. Germline CDR1 is DFQATT and CDR2 is SNEGSKA (reference sequence). CDR3: CSLHGGYGYTF. The CDR3 DNA follows: TGCAGTCTCCATGGAGGCTATGGCTACACCTTC.

The J gene is TRBJ1-6, the V gene TRBV14, with 9 bases fitting TRBD1. The CDR3 consists of 15 residues. Per the germline V gene, CDR1 is SGHDN and CDR2 is FVKESK. With 4 bases clipped from V and 7 bases from J, the junction kept 5 bases outside the gene matches. The CDR3 sequence is CASSPGQGINSPLHF. The CDR3 nucleotides read TGTGCCAGCAGCCCAGGACAGGGGATAAATTCACCCCTCCACTTT.

This rearrangement joins TRBV4-1 to TRBJ2-3, with 10 positions matching TRBD2. This CDR3 is built from 15 residues. The ends lost 1 base at V and 6 bases at J; junction bases unmatched: 4. Per the germline V gene, CDR1 is MGHRA and CDR2 is YSYEKL. This CDR3 reads CASSQVSGRSDTQYF. The CDR3 nucleotides read TGCGCCAGCAGCCAAGTTAGCGGGAGGTCGGATACGCAGTATTTT.

V and J are TRBV7-9 and TRBJ2-7; 7 nucleotides line up with TRBD1. This CDR3 has 14 residues. CDR1 and CDR2 from the germline V gene are SEHNR and FQNEAQ (reference sequence). The trim removed 5 bases at V and 2 bases at J, leaving 6 bases unmatched. Here the CDR3 reads CASSPRQGTYEQYF. DNA for the CDR3: TGTGCCAGCAGCCCTCGACAGGGAACCTACGAGCAGTACTTC.

This clone was observed a handful of times. This sequence joins TRBV12-3 or TRBV12-4 and TRBJ1-2; no clear D gene. V was clipped by 2 bases and J by 6 bases, with 10 bases between them. The CDR3 has 13 residues. For the CDR3, the DNA is TGTGCCAGCAGTTTACGGTGGGAGCATGGCTACACCTTC. Translating it yields CASSLRWEHGYTF.

This chain connects TRBV5-4 to TRBJ1-1; D is perhaps TRBD1 (5 bases). The CDR3 extends over 13 amino acids. The germline gives CDR1 SGHNT, CDR2 YYREEE (reference sequence). The V end was cut by 4 bases, the J end by 3 bases, with 10 bases between. The CDR3 sequence is CASSTRDYTEAFF. In DNA form, the CDR3 reads TGTGCCAGCAGCACCCGGGACTACACTGAAGCTTTCTTT.

This clone was found a few times. The rearrangement joins TRBV12-3 or TRBV12-4 to TRBJ1-1; D remains unclear. Deletions cut 3 bases from V and 10 bases from J, with 12 bases between. The CDR3 is 12 residues long. The CDR3 loop reads CASSLNSGTAFF. CDR3 DNA: TGTGCCAGCAGTTTGAATAGCGGCACAGCTTTCTTT.

The rearrangement links TRBV18 to TRBJ2-1; 9 bases are a match to TRBD1. CDR3 size: 16 residues. Germline loops: CDR1 KGHSH, CDR2 LQKENI. Germline trimming cut 1 base from V and 8 bases from J; bases unmatched to any gene: 9. The DNA of the CDR3 is TGTGCCAGCTCACCACTTTGGGACAGGGAAGAGGATGAGCAGTTCTTC. As protein: CASSPLWDREEDEQFF.

This sequence joins TRBV19 and TRBJ2-1, with D perhaps matching TRBD2 (5 bases). This CDR3 has 14 residues. Germline CDR1 LNHDA, CDR2 SQIVND (reference sequence). V lost 6 bases to trimming and J lost 3 bases, with 12 bases between them. The CDR3 reads CASRISAHYNEQFF. In nucleotides, the CDR3 is TGTGCCAGTAGAATTAGCGCCCACTACAATGAGCAGTTCTTC.

The CDR3 DNA reads as TGTGCCAGTAGTGACCCAGCGGGTCCATACAATGAGCAGTTCTTC. It specifies CASSDPAGPYNEQFF. The chain couples TRBV19 to TRBJ2-1; TRBD2 might be the D (6 bases). The germline CDR1 and CDR2 sequences are LNHDA and SQIVND (reference sequence). The CDR3 length is 15 residues. V was trimmed by 5 bases and J by 4 bases, leaving 15 bases between them.

This clone is judged medium-sized. The chain recombines TRBV6-6 with TRBJ2-5, with D maybe TRBD1 (6 bases). The CDR3 is 14 residues long. CDR1 MNHNY and CDR2 SVGAGI come from the germline V gene (reference sequence). Deletions cut 4 bases from V and 1 base from J, with 10 bases between. This chain's CDR3 is CASSSLGGQETQYF. The CDR3 bases are TGTGCCAGCAGTTCACTAGGGGGCCAAGAGACCCAGTACTTC.

The sample holds one count of this clone. The rearrangement links TRBV10-3 to TRBJ2-1; 7 positions agree with TRBD2. Germline V CDR1 and CDR2: ENHRY, SYGVKD. The CDR3 loop spans 15 amino acids. The V gene end was trimmed by 6 bases and the J gene end by 0 bases; junction bases not matched to a gene: 5. This chain's CDR3 is CAIRGTGGSYNEQFF. DNA for the CDR3: TGTGCCATCAGGGGGACGGGAGGCTCCTACAATGAGCAGTTCTTC.

The chain has TRBV18 and TRBJ2-7, with 13 bases identical to TRBD2. In germline, CDR1 is KGHSH, CDR2 LQKENI. The length of the CDR3 is 14 residues. The trim removed 3 bases at V and 6 bases at J, leaving 2 bases unmatched. The CDR3 region is CASSPGLAGVEQYF. CDR3 coding DNA: TGTGCCAGCTCACCCGGACTAGCGGGAGTCGAGCAGTACTTC.

The rearrangement uses TRBV4-1 and TRBJ1-1; maybe TRBD1 (5 bases). Germline CDR1 is MGHRA and CDR2 is YSYEKL. The CDR3 runs 16 residues. V gave up 4 bases and J gave up 0 bases, with 15 bases separating them. In DNA, the CDR3 is TGCGCCAGCAGCCGGGGACGGGGGGTGCTGAACACTGAAGCTTTCTTT. Amino acids: CASSRGRGVLNTEAFF.

The chain couples TRBV7-8 to TRBJ2-7; weak D call: TRBD2 (6 bases). This CDR3 is 16 amino acids long. V lost 4 bases to trimming and J lost 0 bases, with 16 bases between them. Germline V gene sequence: CDR1 SGHVS, CDR2 FQNEAQ. CDR3 nucleotides: TGTGCCAGCAGCTCCCATCGGGACTGGAGCTCCTACGAGCAGTACTTC. This encodes CASSSHRDWSSYEQYF.

The chain carries TRBV3-1 (or the pseudogene TRBV3-2) and TRBJ1-6; 7 bases line up with TRBD1. V lost 4 bases and J lost 9; bases outside the gene matches: 15. There are 17 residues in the CDR3. Germline CDR1 is LGHDT and CDR2 is YNNKEL (reference sequence). The CDR3 DNA follows: TGTGCCAGCAGCCGTTGGGGACAGCGAGGGAATTTTTCACCCCTCCACTTT. Protein sequence: CASSRWGQRGNFSPLHF.

This sequence joins TRBV6-2 or TRBV6-3 and TRBJ1-5; tentatively, D is TRBD1 (5 bases). Germline values: CDR1 MNHEY, CDR2 SVGEGT. The V and J ends lost 0 bases and 3 bases respectively, with 9 bases between them. CDR3 length: 15 residues. CDR3 amino acids: CASSYSGTLNQPQHF. The CDR3, as DNA: TGTGCCAGCAGTTACTCCGGGACTCTCAATCAGCCCCAGCATTTT.